These T cell receptor beta chains were read from a single sample in a study of stem cell transplantation in POMP-related autoinflammatory disease. Method: immunoSEQ multiplex PCR; TCRdb's copy keeps in-frame clones and lacks some. Here the sample spans around 10,000 clones, more than 75% being singletons. The sequencing here drew on CD4+ T cells from PBMCs, taken after stem cell transplantation. The receptors shown here come from a human patient with POMP-related autoinflammation and immune dysregulation (PRAID). The graft donor may have given rise to some T cells. Both conserved end residues are trimmed from each CDR3.

v_call,cdr3_length,j_call,cdr3_aa
TRBV5-1,12,TRBJ2-7,ASSLAGHQGEQY
TRBV28,13,TRBJ1-6,ASSLFSAYNSPLH
TRBV30,11,TRBJ1-6,AWTGFYGSPLH
TRBV7-9,10,TRBJ2-3,ASSATSDTQY
TRBV20-1,12,TRBJ1-6,SASMDPRSSPLH
TRBV30,14,TRBJ2-1,AWSVLSASRYNEQF
TRBV7-6,11,TRBJ1-1,ASSQRLDTEAF
TRBV6-5,12,TRBJ1-6,ASRREGENSPLH
TRBV18,11,TRBJ2-7,ASSAGPIYEQY
TRBV9,14,TRBJ1-4,ASSVGTQGLNEKLF
TRBV5-6,11,TRBJ2-3,ASSLAGTDTQY
TRBV24-1,12,TRBJ1-6,ATSEAGKSSPLH
TRBV10-2,14,TRBJ1-2,ASSEYRDTTNYGYT
TRBV3-1/TRBV3-2,13,TRBJ2-5,ASIERGRARETQY
TRBV12-3/TRBV12-4,10,TRBJ1-1,ASSKTGDEAF
TRBV18,12,TRBJ1-5,ASSPDERNQPQH
TRBV7-3,12,TRBJ2-1,ASSFSGAYNEQF
TRBV5-1,14,TRBJ2-3,ASSLGLAGDWDTQY
TRBV6-5,13,TRBJ2-2,ASRPGTGELGELF
TRBV10-3,16,TRBJ2-7,AIRPRTSASNYSYEQY
TRBV28,15,TRBJ2-3,ASSFPLDTFMADTQY
TRBV6-1,12,TRBJ1-1,ASSEPGAGTEAF
TRBV5-4,15,TRBJ1-3,ASSLAGGRGSGNTIY
TRBV3-1/TRBV3-2,11,TRBJ1-4,ASRRMGHEKLF
TRBV3-1/TRBV3-2,10,TRBJ2-5,ASSQVRETQY
TRBV6-2/TRBV6-3,9,TRBJ1-4,ASSYSGKLF
TRBV7-2,13,TRBJ1-1,ASSPRGGGFTEAF
TRBV30,12,TRBJ1-1,AWSGVSRGTEAF
TRBV4-1,13,TRBJ1-2,ASSQDGSGRAGYT
TRBV5-5,12,TRBJ1-5,ASSVGTVNQPQH
TRBV11-2,13,TRBJ1-6,ASSARAGGDSPLH
TRBV7-6,16,TRBJ2-3,ASSPIAGTGIRTDTQY
TRBV24-1,10,TRBJ2-7,ATSGEGREQY
TRBV7-9,13,TRBJ2-1,ASSLTGGPYNEQF
TRBV30,12,TRBJ2-1,AWSMSSSYNEQF
TRBV7-9,13,TRBJ1-4,ASSSLGQGVEKLF
TRBV11-2,10,TRBJ2-7,ASTGGGYEQY
TRBV23-1,15,TRBJ2-4,ASSQSGDRLAKNIQY
TRBV27,13,TRBJ2-2,ASRFQGVRTGELF
TRBV28,10,TRBJ2-7,ASSLGDYEQY
TRBV18,14,TRBJ2-7,ASSPPFIDGSYEQY
TRBV28,14,TRBJ2-5,ASSFGTSGMGFTQY
TRBV5-1,14,TRBJ2-3,ASSFGTRESSDTQY
TRBV7-9,13,TRBJ2-5,ASSAGTPRGETQY
TRBV10-3,13,TRBJ1-5,AISDSQGLEQPQH
TRBV2,14,TRBJ2-2,ASILLAGAPTGELF
TRBV5-1,13,TRBJ2-5,ASSPSRTFGETQY
TRBV6-6,13,TRBJ2-5,ASRDGTSPQETQY
TRBV5-1,14,TRBJ2-7,ASSWTAGQGANEQY
TRBV14,13,TRBJ2-1,ASSQDRRGYNEQF